One and the same sample provided the 14 T cell receptor beta chains below, sequenced in a study of technical replicates of blood from several donors. The assay was immunoSEQ multiplex PCR, and TCRdb's table has in-frame clones only and misses some. The table lists about 80,000 clones, under 99% of them singletons. The sample consisted of T cells isolated from PBMCs. The source is a human donor in good health.

The chain carries TRBV6-5 and TRBJ2-7, with 8 positions matching TRBD1. Trimming took 0 bases from V and 3 from J; bases not matched to a gene: 7. The CDR3 covers 16 residues. In germline, CDR1 is MNHEY, CDR2 SVGAGI. Written as DNA, the CDR3 is TGTGCCAGCAGTTACTCAACGGGACAGGTGTTCTACGAGCAGTACTTC. It yields the protein CASSYSTGQVFYEQYF.

This rearrangement joins TRBV5-1 to TRBJ2-2; 7 bases match TRBD2. This CDR3 is built from 17 residues. V was pared by 0 bases and J by 4 bases, with 9 bases of the junction left unmatched. Germline assignment: CDR1 SGHRS and CDR2 YFSETQ. CDR3 DNA sequence: TGCGCCAGCAGCTTGGAGGTGGCGGGAGCGGTCACCGGGGAGCTGTTTTTT. Translated, it gives CASSLEVAGAVTGELFF.

Written as DNA, the CDR3 is TGCGCCAGCAGCCATGGGCTTAACACCGGGGAGCTGTTTTTT. It translates to CASSHGLNTGELFF. V and J are TRBV4-1 and TRBJ2-2, with D hard to call. The germline V and J ends were trimmed by 3 bases and 2 bases, with 7 bases remaining between them. This CDR3 is 14 amino acids long. CDR1 is MGHRA, CDR2 YSYEKL, per germline.

V gene TRBV6-5 combines with J gene TRBJ1-1; maybe TRBD1 (6 bases). The CDR3 loop spans 13 amino acids. Germline lookup yields CDR1 MNHEY and CDR2 SVGAGI. V lost 4 bases, J lost 1 base, and 7 bases lay in between. The CDR3 protein is CASSWTENTEAFF. CDR3 nucleotides: TGTGCCAGCAGTTGGACAGAGAACACTGAAGCTTTCTTT.

This rearrangement joins TRBV7-2 to TRBJ2-7; TRBD1 matches 7 bases. The CDR3 is made up of 16 amino acids. The ends lost 4 bases at V and 2 bases at J; junction bases unmatched: 11. The germline gives CDR1 SGHTA, CDR2 FQGNSA. In nucleotides, the CDR3 is TGTGCCAGCAGCTCCCGGGCGACAGGGCGCACCTACGAGCAGTACTTC. This translates into CASSSRATGRTYEQYF.

The gene calls are TRBV5-6 and TRBJ2-1; no definite D call. This CDR3 spans 16 amino acids. Germline CDR1 is SGHDT and CDR2 is YYEEEE. Trimming cost V 0 bases and J 3 bases, with 13 bases left between them. This CDR3 reads CASSLELEVFYNEQFF. DNA for the CDR3: TGTGCCAGCAGCTTGGAACTCGAAGTTTTCTACAATGAGCAGTTCTTC.

The chain employs TRBV2 and TRBJ2-5; 12 nucleotides align to TRBD2. Germline assignment: CDR1 SNHLY and CDR2 FYNNEI. This CDR3 region has 15 residues. The ends lost 7 bases at V and 5 bases at J; junction bases unmatched: 8. The CDR3 DNA follows: TGTGCCAGCACCTCGCGGACTAGCGGGATGGAGACCCAGTACTTC. Translation: CASTSRTSGMETQYF. Drawing the rest from reference TRBV2 and TRBJ2-5, the complete variable domain is EPEVTQTPSHQVTQMGQEVILRCVPISNHLYFYWYRQILGQKVEFLVSFYNNEISEKSEIFDDQFSVERPDGSNFTLKIRSTKLEDSAMYFCASTSRTSGMETQYFGPGTRLLVL.

This chain connects TRBV29-1 to TRBJ2-3, with 11 bases matching TRBD2. This CDR3 has 14 amino acids. Germline V gene data show CDR1 as SQVTM and CDR2 as ANQGSEA. The J segment lost 3 bases and the V segment lost 6 bases, leaving 5 bases of the junction unmatched. CDR3 region: CSVRRTSGTDTQYF. In DNA form, the CDR3 reads TGCAGCGTCCGCCGGACTAGCGGGACAGATACGCAGTATTTT.

The chain employs TRBV27 and TRBJ2-3, with TRBD1 matching over 8 bases. Germline assignment: CDR1 MNHEY and CDR2 SMNVEV (reference sequence). This CDR3 is 16 amino acids long. J lost 1 base, V lost 6 bases, and 9 bases had no gene match. The DNA for the CDR3 is TGTGCCAGCAGCCTCCTTCCGGGACAGGGCACAGATACGCAGTATTTT. As protein: CASSLLPGQGTDTQYF.

The gene calls are TRBV4-2 and TRBJ2-1; 9 bases agree with TRBD1. The CDR3 is made up of 14 amino acids. The germline gives CDR1 LGHNA, CDR2 YNFKEQ. Germline trimming cut 1 base from V and 8 bases from J; bases unmatched to any gene: 3. Written as DNA, the CDR3 is TGTGCCAGCAGCCAAGGGACAGGGGTAGATGAGCAGTTCTTC. Translation: CASSQGTGVDEQFF.

This chain joins TRBV7-6 and TRBJ2-1; 9 nucleotides align to TRBD1. V was pared by 5 bases and J by 2 bases, with 4 bases of the junction left unmatched. This CDR3 is built from 15 residues. Per the germline V gene, CDR1 is SGHVS and CDR2 is FNYEAQ. CDR3 residues: CASSPGTGTYNEQFF. The CDR3 DNA reads as TGTGCCAGCAGCCCCGGGACAGGGACCTACAATGAGCAGTTCTTC.

This chain joins TRBV7-9 and TRBJ2-7; weak D call: TRBD2 (6 bases). Germline CDR1 is SEHNR and CDR2 is FQNEAQ (reference sequence). The V and J ends lost 5 bases and 2 bases respectively, with 13 bases between them. This CDR3 spans 14 amino acids. CDR3 DNA sequence: TGTGCCAGCAGCCGATTAACTAGCACCTACGAGCAGTACTTC. It encodes CASSRLTSTYEQYF.

This sequence joins TRBV7-2 and TRBJ1-5; D is possibly TRBD1 (6 bases). Germline values: CDR1 SGHTA, CDR2 FQGNSA. V lost 6 bases and J 1 base, leaving 16 bases between the germline ends. The CDR3 has 16 amino acids. CDR3 DNA: TGTGCCAGCAGATCGGGGTTGGGGGCAAGCAATCAGCCCCAGCATTTT. Translation: CASRSGLGASNQPQHF.

This chain joins TRBV5-6 and TRBJ1-2; D is perhaps TRBD1 (6 bases). V was shortened by 0 bases and J by 8 bases, with 14 bases between the two germline ends. Germline CDR1 reads SGHDT; CDR2 reads YYEEEE. The CDR3 is 14 amino acids. Here the CDR3 reads CASSLEGGPIGYTF. In DNA, the CDR3 is TGTGCCAGCAGCTTGGAGGGGGGGCCTATCGGCTACACCTTC.